This T cell receptor beta chain stems from a study of Ad26.COV2.S vaccination and SARS-CoV-2 variants. Germline CDR1 MDHEN, CDR2 SYDVKM. Germline trimming cut 6 bases from V and 0 bases from J; bases unmatched to any gene: 14. CDR3 length: 18 amino acids. Some clones are missing from TCRdb's copy, which holds only in-frame ones; the method was immunoSEQ multiplex PCR. The sample shows more than 300,000 clones, approximately 86% of them seen only once. Treatment of the sample: 19 received Ad26.COV2.S at low or high dose, single or two shots; roughly five received placebo; per-sample allocation not given. Collection of the samples took place on day 63 after the first injection of vaccine or placebo. The sample came from a Boston adult aged 18-55 years. This clone has just one count.

This chain connects TRBV28 to TRBJ2-7, with TRBD1 matching over 10 bases. This TCR derives from a person aged 18-60 years who received the Ad26.COV2.S COVID-19 vaccine or a placebo. This specimen was peripheral blood, taken in a trial of Ad26.COV2.S vaccine versus placebo. CDR3 coding DNA: TGTGCCAGCAGACGTCTCGCCGGGACAGGGGTTACCTCCTACGAGCAGTACTTC. Translated: CASRRLAGTGVTSYEQYF.